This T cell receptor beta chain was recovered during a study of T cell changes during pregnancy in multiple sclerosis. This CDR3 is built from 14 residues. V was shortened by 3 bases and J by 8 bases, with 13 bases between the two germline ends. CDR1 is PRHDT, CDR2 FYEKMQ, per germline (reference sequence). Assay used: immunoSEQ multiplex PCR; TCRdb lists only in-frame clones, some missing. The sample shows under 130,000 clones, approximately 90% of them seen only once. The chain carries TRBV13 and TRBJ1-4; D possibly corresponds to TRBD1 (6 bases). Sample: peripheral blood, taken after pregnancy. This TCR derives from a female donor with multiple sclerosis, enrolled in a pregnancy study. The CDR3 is CASSFPGVGEKLFF. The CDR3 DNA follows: TGTGCCAGCAGCTTTCCAGGGGTTGGAGAAAAACTGTTTTTT. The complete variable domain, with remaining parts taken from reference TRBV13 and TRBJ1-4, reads AAGVIQSPRHLIKEKRETATLKCYPIPRHDTVYWYQQGPGQDPQFLISFYEKMQSDKGSIPDRFSAQQFSDYHSELNMSSLELGDSALYFCASSFPGVGEKLFFGSGTQLSVL.